This TCR beta chain is drawn from a study of OX40 agonist ivuxolimab in advanced cancers. Study-wide results and caveats: Low normalized T-cell clonal expansion was additionally recorded for some nonresponders.

Turning to this clone: Its target is unknown.

Libraries were prepared by immunoSEQ multiplex PCR; TCRdb keeps only in-frame clonotypes and omits some of them. The sample shows 73,000 or so clones, 84% of them seen only once. Exclusion of a patient followed from autoimmune disease history or systemic immunosuppression. Germline CDR1 reads MNHNS; CDR2 reads SASEGT. V was cut by 6 bases and J by 2 bases, with 8 bases left in between. This CDR3 region has 12 residues. The source of this sequence is an adult with an advanced solid tumor such as melanoma, head and neck, liver or kidney cancer. This material consisted of CD4+ or CD8+ T cells sorted from blood, taken in a trial of the OX40 agonist ivuxolimab. The V gene is TRBV6-1, the J gene TRBJ2-7; D perhaps matches TRBD2 (6 bases). The CDR3 coding sequence is TGTGCCAGCAGAGGCGGGACCTACGAGCAGTACTTC. Amino acid sequence: CASRGGTYEQYF.